The 21 T cell receptor beta chains reported below all come from one sample, sequenced in a study of blood T cells in healthy people across ages. The authors ran a second PCR of roughly 7 to 11 cycles using a sample-barcoded 5' primer and a J-beta primer mix. TCRdb re-called the 5' RACE reads with MiXCR, one entry per CDR3 protein. Of 800,000 to 1,000,000 distinct CDR3 sequences listed, around 48% were seen once; the top ten hold 13%. The sequenced sample consisted of blood. These receptors originate from a man aged 30-40 years in good health.

This chain uses TRBV29-1 with TRBJ2-5, with TRBD2 identical over 7 bases. Germline V gives CDR1 SQVTM, CDR2 ANQGSEA. This CDR3 comprises 14 residues. After removal of 4 bases from V and 4 bases from J, the junction contained 9 bases not matched to a gene. The CDR3 region is CSVAGGRGTETQYF. CDR3 bases: TGCAGCGTTGCCGGAGGGCGGGGGACAGAGACCCAGTACTTC.

This clonotype was found a few times. The chain recombines TRBV6-6 with TRBJ1-4; no clear D gene. Germline V gives CDR1 MNHNY, CDR2 SVGAGI (reference sequence). CDR3 length: 17 amino acids. V was cut by 2 bases and J by 8 bases, with 21 bases left in between. CDR3 in amino acids: CASSYGAHGRLEEKLFF. DNA of the CDR3: TGTGCCAGCAGTTACGGAGCCCACGGGAGGCTGGAGGAAAAACTGTTTTTT.

The CDR3 region has the DNA TGCGCCAGCAGCCAAGATTGGGACTCGGAATCCAAAAACATTCAGTACTTC. It yields the protein CASSQDWDSESKNIQYF. The gene calls are TRBV4-1 and TRBJ2-4; possibly TRBD2 for D (6 bases). Germline loops: CDR1 MGHRA, CDR2 YSYEKL. CDR3 length equals 17 residues. V was clipped by 0 bases and J by 2 bases, with 14 bases between them.

This clonotype has just a few counts. The V and J genes are TRBV28 and TRBJ1-5; D might be TRBD1 (5 bases). The CDR3 spans 18 residues. Germline V gene data show CDR1 as MDHEN and CDR2 as SYDVKM. V lost 3 bases to trimming and J lost 5 bases, with 23 bases between them. CDR3 loop: CASSFSRGLGSVDQPQHF. The CDR3 DNA reads TGTGCCAGCAGTTTTAGTCGGGGACTGGGCTCGGTGGATCAGCCCCAGCATTTT.

The rearrangement links TRBV20-1 to TRBJ2-4, with 12 bases that match TRBD2. J gave up 1 base and V 4 bases, and 8 bases lay outside the gene matches. The CDR3 sequence is 17 residues long. Germline CDR1 DFQATT, CDR2 SNEGSKA (reference sequence). CDR3 sequence reads: CSATGTSGRHAKNIQYF. In nucleotides, the CDR3 is TGCAGTGCTACCGGGACTAGCGGGCGCCACGCCAAAAACATTCAGTACTTC.

The J gene is TRBJ2-7, the V gene TRBV7-2; 11 nucleotides line up with TRBD2. The CDR3 is made up of 19 amino acids. V lost 5 bases and J lost 9; bases outside the gene matches: 24. Per germline, CDR1 SGHTA and CDR2 FQGNSA. CDR3 protein: CASSQISFTSGGKFGGQYF. CDR3 DNA: TGTGCCAGCAGCCAAATTTCGTTCACTAGCGGGGGTAAATTTGGCGGGCAGTACTTC.

The chain is built from TRBV20-1 and TRBJ2-5; 7 positions agree with TRBD1. Per germline, CDR1 DFQATT and CDR2 SNEGSKA (reference sequence). The CDR3 has 12 amino acids. The DNA of the CDR3 is TGCAGCGACCGGGACAGTGAAGAGACCCAGTACTTC. The encoded protein is CSDRDSEETQYF.

This clonotype was picked up a small number of times. The chain employs TRBV29-1 and TRBJ2-3; the D gene is possibly TRBD2 (6 bases). Germline V gives CDR1 SQVTM, CDR2 ANQGSEA. V shed 8 bases and J shed 4 bases, with 16 bases lying between them. This CDR3 has 13 amino acids. The CDR3 DNA follows: TGCAGCCAAGCGGAGGGGATGGCAGATACGCAGTATTTT. This encodes CSQAEGMADTQYF.

The rearrangement links TRBV28 to TRBJ1-2; 7 nucleotides line up with TRBD1. Per the germline V gene, CDR1 is MDHEN and CDR2 is SYDVKM. The CDR3 loop spans 14 amino acids. Trimming removed 6 bases from V and 2 bases from J; junction bases left unmatched: 6. This CDR3 reads CASRLTGSNYGYTF. The CDR3 DNA follows: TGTGCCAGCAGACTGACAGGGTCCAACTATGGCTACACCTTC.

This rearrangement joins TRBV7-9 to TRBJ1-1; no clear D. The CDR3 totals 13 residues. CDR1 SEHNR and CDR2 FQNEAQ come from the germline V gene (reference sequence). The V gene lost 0 bases and the J gene lost 4 bases, with 6 bases spanning the gap. This CDR3 is CASSLAETTEAFF. The DNA for the CDR3 is TGTGCCAGCAGCTTAGCAGAGACCACTGAAGCTTTCTTT.

Concerning this clonotype itself: A junction boundary mismatches the germline segment, possibly from a read error. The chain uses TRBV28 and TRBJ1-5; a weak D match, TRBD1 (6 bases). The germline V gene has CDR1 MDHEN and CDR2 SYDVKM. The CDR3 is 15 amino acids. The CDR3 sequence is CASSFGQGRNRPQHF. The CDR3 coding sequence is TGTGCCAGCAGTTTCGGGCAGGGGAGAAATCGGCCCCAGCATTTT. The full variable domain, with the rest looked up from reference TRBV28 and TRBJ1-5, is DVKVTQSSRYLVKRTGEKVFLECVQDMDHENMFWYRQDPGLGLRLIYFSYDVKMKEKGDIPEGYSVSREKKERFSLILESASTNQTSMYLCASSFGQGRNRPQHFGDGTRLSIL.

A word on this clonotype: At one end, the junction sequence differs from germline, possibly due to a read error. The rearrangement links TRBV7-7 to TRBJ2-5, with 7 nucleotides matching TRBD1. The germline V gene encodes CDR1 SSHAT and CDR2 FNYEAQ (reference sequence). The length of the CDR3 is 17 residues. CDR3 region: CASSPSPGTEGSETQYF. The CDR3, as DNA: TGTGCTAGCAGCCCCAGCCCCGGGACAGAAGGTTCGGAGACCCAGTACTTC.

This clonotype was observed a handful of times. The rearrangement joins TRBV29-1 to TRBJ1-2; D possibly corresponds to TRBD1 (5 bases). The CDR3 has 16 amino acids. Germline-derived CDR1 and CDR2 are SQVTM and ANQGSEA. V was trimmed by 6 bases and J by 4 bases, leaving 24 bases between them. CDR3 in DNA: TGCAGCGTCCCCCCTGCGGTCCAGGGAGGGTCCTATGGCTACACCTTC. This translates into CSVPPAVQGGSYGYTF.

The chain has TRBV24-1 and TRBJ1-2; TRBD1 might be the D (6 bases). V lost 3 bases and J lost 8, with 15 bases in between. The germline V gene encodes CDR1 KGHDR and CDR2 SFDVKD. This CDR3 contains 14 residues. The DNA of the CDR3 is TGTGCCACCAGTGATCTTCGGACAGCTTACGGCTACACCTTC. Translating it yields CATSDLRTAYGYTF.

This clonotype has more than one count but fewer than ten. The chain uses TRBV20-1 and TRBJ2-4; 7 bases align to TRBD1. Germline CDR1 is DFQATT and CDR2 is SNEGSKA (reference sequence). V lost 0 bases and J lost 0; bases outside the gene matches: 2. The CDR3 consists of 15 residues. In DNA, the CDR3 is TGCAGTGCTAGAGACGGGACAGTAGCCAAAAACATTCAGTACTTC. It is translated as CSARDGTVAKNIQYF.

This sequence joins TRBV12-3 or TRBV12-4 and TRBJ1-5; D remains ambiguous. The CDR3 spans 15 residues. V shed 1 base and J shed 5 bases, with 12 bases lying between them. The CDR3 region has the DNA TGTGCCAGCAGTTTAGAGTCGCTTGGAGATCAGCCCCAGCATTTT. Protein: CASSLESLGDQPQHF.

This clonotype showed up just a few times. The rearrangement links TRBV11-3 to TRBJ2-7; D ambiguous. Trimming cost V 1 base and J 0 bases, with 10 bases left between them. Per germline, CDR1 SGHNT and CDR2 YENEEA. CDR3 size: 15 residues. CDR3 protein: CASSLAFPPSYEQYF. The CDR3 bases are TGTGCCAGCAGCTTAGCCTTCCCGCCCTCCTACGAGCAGTACTTC. The full variable domain, with the rest looked up from reference TRBV11-3 and TRBJ2-7, is EAGVVQSPRYKIIEKKQPVAFWCNPISGHNTLYWYLQNLGQGPELLIRYENEEAVDDSQLPKDRFSAERLKGVDSTLKIQPAELGDSAVYLCASSLAFPPSYEQYFGPGTRLTVT.

The rearrangement links TRBV7-2 to TRBJ1-2; no firm D call. This CDR3 spans 18 amino acids. Trimming took off 1 base at V and 0 bases at J, with 18 bases between the two ends. Per the germline V gene, CDR1 is SGHTA and CDR2 is FQGNSA. CDR3 amino acids: CASSLGDRELTANYGYTF. In DNA form, the CDR3 reads TGTGCCAGCAGCTTAGGTGACCGGGAACTAACTGCTAACTATGGCTACACCTTC.

With regard to this clonotype: At one end, the junction sequence differs from germline, possibly due to a read error. The rearrangement uses TRBV24-1 and TRBJ2-5; D may be TRBD2 (6 bases). The CDR3 has 16 amino acids. CDR1 KGHDR and CDR2 SFDVKD come from the germline V gene. CDR3 bases: TGTGCCACCAGTAATTTCTTGGGCGGGGTCCAAGAGACCCAGTACTTC. As protein: CATSNFLGGVQETQYF.

V and J are TRBV3-1 and TRBJ1-3, with D hard to call. This CDR3 has 14 amino acids. V was cut by 5 bases and J by 3 bases, with 11 bases left in between. Germline-derived CDR1 and CDR2 are LGHDT and YNNKEL (reference sequence). The CDR3 region has the DNA TGTGCCAGCAGCTTAGGGTCTTATGGAAACACCATATATTTT. Residues: CASSLGSYGNTIYF.

There are a few counts of this clonotype. The rearrangement uses TRBV28 and TRBJ2-5; D is perhaps TRBD1 or TRBD2 (5 bases each). V was pared by 6 bases and J by 11 bases, with 19 bases between. This CDR3 comprises 13 residues. Germline V gene data show CDR1 as MDHEN and CDR2 as SYDVKM. CDR3 DNA: TGTGCCAGCAGGGAAGGGACGCTCATGGAGCAGTACTTC. Its translation: CASREGTLMEQYF.